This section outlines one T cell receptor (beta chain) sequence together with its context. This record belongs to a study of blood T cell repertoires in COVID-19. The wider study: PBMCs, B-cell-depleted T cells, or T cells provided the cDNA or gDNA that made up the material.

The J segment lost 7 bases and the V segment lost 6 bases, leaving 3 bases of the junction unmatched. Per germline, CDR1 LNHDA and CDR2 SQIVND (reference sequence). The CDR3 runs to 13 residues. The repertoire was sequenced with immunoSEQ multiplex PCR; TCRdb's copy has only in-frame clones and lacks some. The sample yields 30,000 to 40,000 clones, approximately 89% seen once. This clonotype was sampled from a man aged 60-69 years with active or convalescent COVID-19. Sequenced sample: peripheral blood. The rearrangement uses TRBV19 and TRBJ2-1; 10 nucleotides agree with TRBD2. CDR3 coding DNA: TGTGCCAGTAGGGTGACTAGCGGGAATGAGCAGTTCTTC. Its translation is CASRVTSGNEQFF.